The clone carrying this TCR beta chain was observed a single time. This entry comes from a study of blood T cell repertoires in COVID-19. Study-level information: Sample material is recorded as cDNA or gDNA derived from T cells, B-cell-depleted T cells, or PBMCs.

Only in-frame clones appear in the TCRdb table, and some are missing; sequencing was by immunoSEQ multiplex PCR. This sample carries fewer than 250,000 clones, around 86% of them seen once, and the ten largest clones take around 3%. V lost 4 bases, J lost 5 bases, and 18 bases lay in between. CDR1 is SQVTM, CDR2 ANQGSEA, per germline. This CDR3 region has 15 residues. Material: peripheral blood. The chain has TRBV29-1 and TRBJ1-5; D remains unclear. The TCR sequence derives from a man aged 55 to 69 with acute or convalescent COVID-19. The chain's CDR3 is CSVVVGGEPYQPQHF. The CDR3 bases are TGCAGCGTTGTTGTGGGAGGAGAACCCTATCAGCCCCAGCATTTT.